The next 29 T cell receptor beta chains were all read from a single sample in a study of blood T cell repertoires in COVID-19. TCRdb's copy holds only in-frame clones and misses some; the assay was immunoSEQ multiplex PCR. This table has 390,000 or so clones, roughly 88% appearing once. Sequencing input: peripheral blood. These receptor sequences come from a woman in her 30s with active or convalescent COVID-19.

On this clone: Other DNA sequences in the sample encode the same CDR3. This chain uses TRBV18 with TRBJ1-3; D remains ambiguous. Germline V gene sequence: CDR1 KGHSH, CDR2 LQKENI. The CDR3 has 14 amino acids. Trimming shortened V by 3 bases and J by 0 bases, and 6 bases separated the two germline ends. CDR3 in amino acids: CASSPSDSGNTIYF. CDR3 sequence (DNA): TGTGCCAGCTCACCTAGTGACTCTGGAAACACCATATATTTT.

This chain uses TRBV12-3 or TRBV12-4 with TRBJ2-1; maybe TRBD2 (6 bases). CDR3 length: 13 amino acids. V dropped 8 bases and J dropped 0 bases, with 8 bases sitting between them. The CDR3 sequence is CASGGFSYNEQFF. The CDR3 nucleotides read TGTGCCAGCGGGGGGTTCTCCTACAATGAGCAGTTCTTC.

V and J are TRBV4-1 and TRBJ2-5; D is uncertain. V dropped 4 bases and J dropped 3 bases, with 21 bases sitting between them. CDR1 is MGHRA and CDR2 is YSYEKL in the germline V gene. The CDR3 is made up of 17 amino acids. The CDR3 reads CASSRSRVGWFEETQYF. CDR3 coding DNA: TGCGCCAGCAGCCGAAGTCGGGTTGGGTGGTTCGAAGAGACCCAGTACTTC.

The CDR3: CASSQNTNYGYTF. The DNA of the CDR3 is TGCGCCAGCAGCCAAAACACCAACTATGGCTACACCTTC. The chain uses TRBV4-1 and TRBJ1-2; no clear D. The germline V gene encodes CDR1 MGHRA and CDR2 YSYEKL. CDR3 length: 13 residues. V was pared by 2 bases and J by 2 bases, with 6 bases between.

The CDR3 DNA is TGTGCCAGCAGCCACCCTACGGTGAACACTGAAGCTTTCTTT. Translating it yields CASSHPTVNTEAFF. The rearrangement joins TRBV3-1 (or the pseudogene TRBV3-2) to TRBJ1-1; D is undetermined. V was cut by 3 bases and J by 0 bases, with 8 bases left in between. Germline-derived CDR1 and CDR2 are LGHDT and YNNKEL (reference sequence). The CDR3 runs 14 residues.

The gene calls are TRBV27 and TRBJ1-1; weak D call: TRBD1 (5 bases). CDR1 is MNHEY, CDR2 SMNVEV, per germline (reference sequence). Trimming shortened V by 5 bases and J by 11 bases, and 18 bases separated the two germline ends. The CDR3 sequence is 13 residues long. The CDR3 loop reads CASSLPGGVEAFF. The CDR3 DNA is TGTGCCAGCAGTCTTCCCGGGGGGGTGGAGGCTTTCTTT.

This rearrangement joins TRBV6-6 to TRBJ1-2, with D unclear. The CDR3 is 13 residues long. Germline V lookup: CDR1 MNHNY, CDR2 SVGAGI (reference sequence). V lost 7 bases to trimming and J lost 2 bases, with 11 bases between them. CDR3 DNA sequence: TGTGCCAGCACGCCGACATCCAACTATGGCTACACCTTC. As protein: CASTPTSNYGYTF.

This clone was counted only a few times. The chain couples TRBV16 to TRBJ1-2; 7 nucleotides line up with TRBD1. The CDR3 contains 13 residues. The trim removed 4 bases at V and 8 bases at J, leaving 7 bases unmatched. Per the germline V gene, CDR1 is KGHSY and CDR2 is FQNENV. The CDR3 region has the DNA TGTGCCAGCAGCCTAACGACAGGGAAAGGCTACACCTTC. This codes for CASSLTTGKGYTF. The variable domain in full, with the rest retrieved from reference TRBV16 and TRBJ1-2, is GEEVAQTPKHLVRGEGQKAKLYCAPIKGHSYVFWYQQVLKNEFKFLISFQNENVFDETGMPKERFSAKCLPNSPCSLEIQATKLEDSAVYFCASSLTTGKGYTFGSGTRLTVV.

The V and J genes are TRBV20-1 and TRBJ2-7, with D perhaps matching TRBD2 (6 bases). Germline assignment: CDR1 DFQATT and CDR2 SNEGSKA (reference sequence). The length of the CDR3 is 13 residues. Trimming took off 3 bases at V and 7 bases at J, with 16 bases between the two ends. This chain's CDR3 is CSASLGGAEEQYF. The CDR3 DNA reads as TGCAGTGCTAGTCTGGGGGGTGCGGAAGAGCAGTACTTC.

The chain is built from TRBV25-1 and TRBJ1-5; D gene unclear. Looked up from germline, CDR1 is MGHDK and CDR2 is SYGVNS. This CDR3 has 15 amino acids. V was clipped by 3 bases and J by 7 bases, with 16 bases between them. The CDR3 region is CASSDLTELGQPQHF. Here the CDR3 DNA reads TGTGCCAGCAGTGATTTGACGGAGCTAGGCCAGCCCCAGCATTTT.

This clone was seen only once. DNA of the CDR3: TGTGCCAGCAGCTTAAGCCTTCCAAGCTCCTACAATGAGCAGTTCTTC. Translating gives CASSLSLPSSYNEQFF. This rearrangement joins TRBV7-8 to TRBJ2-1; D gene ambiguous. V lost 2 bases to trimming and J lost 0 bases, with 11 bases between them. CDR3 size: 16 residues. Germline V gene lookup returns CDR1 SGHVS and CDR2 FQNEAQ. Drawing the rest from reference TRBV7-8 and TRBJ2-1, the complete variable domain is GAGVSQSPRYKVAKRGQDVALRCDPISGHVSLFWYQQALGQGPEFLTYFQNEAQLDKSGLPSDRFFAERPEGSVSTLKIQRTQQEDSAVYLCASSLSLPSSYNEQFFGPGTRLTVL.

This CDR3 is CASSIVGGRLFF. Written as DNA, the CDR3 is TGTGCCAGTAGTATAGTGGGAGGGAGACTGTTTTTT. The chain joins TRBV19 to TRBJ1-4, with D hard to call. There are 12 residues in the CDR3. Germline-derived CDR1 and CDR2 are LNHDA and SQIVND (reference sequence). V was trimmed by 1 base and J by 13 bases, leaving 10 bases between them.

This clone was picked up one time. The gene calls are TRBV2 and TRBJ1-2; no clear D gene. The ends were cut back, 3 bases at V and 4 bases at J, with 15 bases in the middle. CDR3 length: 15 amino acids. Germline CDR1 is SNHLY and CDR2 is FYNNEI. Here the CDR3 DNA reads TGTGCCAGCAGTGATCATGGAAATGGAGGCTATGGCTACACCTTC. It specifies CASSDHGNGGYGYTF.

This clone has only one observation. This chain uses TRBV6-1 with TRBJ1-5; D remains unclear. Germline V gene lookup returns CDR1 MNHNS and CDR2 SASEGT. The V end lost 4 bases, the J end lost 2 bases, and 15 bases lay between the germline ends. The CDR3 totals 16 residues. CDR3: CASSVTAPLGNQPQHF. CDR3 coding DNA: TGTGCCAGCAGTGTCACTGCCCCTCTTGGCAATCAGCCCCAGCATTTT.

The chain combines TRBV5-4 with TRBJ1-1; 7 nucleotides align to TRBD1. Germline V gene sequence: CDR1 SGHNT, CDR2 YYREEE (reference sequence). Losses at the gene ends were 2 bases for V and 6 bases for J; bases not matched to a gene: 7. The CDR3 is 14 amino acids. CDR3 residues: CASSFAGGPPEAFF. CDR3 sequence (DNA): TGTGCCAGCAGCTTCGCAGGGGGGCCCCCTGAAGCTTTCTTT.

DNA for the CDR3: TGTGCCAGCAGTGGCGAGGGGGTTTCTTTTAATTCACCCCTCCACTTT. It encodes CASSGEGVSFNSPLHF. This chain joins TRBV2 and TRBJ1-6; a possible D gene is TRBD1 (6 bases). V lost 4 bases to trimming and J lost 6 bases, with 16 bases between them. Germline-derived CDR1 and CDR2 are SNHLY and FYNNEI. The CDR3 has 16 residues. Together with reference TRBV2 and TRBJ1-6, the CDR3 gives the full variable domain: EPEVTQTPSHQVTQMGQEVILRCVPISNHLYFYWYRQILGQKVEFLVSFYNNEISEKSEIFDDQFSVERPDGSNFTLKIRSTKLEDSAMYFCASSGEGVSFNSPLHFGNGTRLTVT.

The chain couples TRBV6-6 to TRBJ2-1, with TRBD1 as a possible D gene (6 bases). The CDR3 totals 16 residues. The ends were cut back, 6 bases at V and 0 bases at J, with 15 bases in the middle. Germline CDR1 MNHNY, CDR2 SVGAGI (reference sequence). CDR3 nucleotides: TGTGCCAGCAGCCCCATCGGACAGTCCTCCTACAATGAGCAGTTCTTC. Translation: CASSPIGQSSYNEQFF.

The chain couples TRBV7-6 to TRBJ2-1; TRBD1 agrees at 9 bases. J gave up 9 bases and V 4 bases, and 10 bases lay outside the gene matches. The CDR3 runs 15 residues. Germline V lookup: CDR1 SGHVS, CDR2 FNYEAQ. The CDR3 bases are TGTGCCAGCAGCTACCGGGACAGGGAATCTAGTGAGCAGTTCTTC. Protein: CASSYRDRESSEQFF.

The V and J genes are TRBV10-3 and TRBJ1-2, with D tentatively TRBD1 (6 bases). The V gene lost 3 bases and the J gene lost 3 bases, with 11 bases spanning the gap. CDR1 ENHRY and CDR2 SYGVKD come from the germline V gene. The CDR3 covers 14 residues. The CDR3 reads CAISDGGADYGYTF. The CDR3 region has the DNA TGTGCCATCAGTGATGGGGGGGCTGACTATGGCTACACCTTC.

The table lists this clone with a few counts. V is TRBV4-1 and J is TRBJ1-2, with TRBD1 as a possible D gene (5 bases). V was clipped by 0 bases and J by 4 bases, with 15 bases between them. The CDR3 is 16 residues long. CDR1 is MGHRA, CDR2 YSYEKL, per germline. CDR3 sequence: CASSQDFRGTSYGYTF. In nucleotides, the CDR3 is TGCGCCAGCAGCCAAGATTTTCGGGGGACTAGCTATGGCTACACCTTC.

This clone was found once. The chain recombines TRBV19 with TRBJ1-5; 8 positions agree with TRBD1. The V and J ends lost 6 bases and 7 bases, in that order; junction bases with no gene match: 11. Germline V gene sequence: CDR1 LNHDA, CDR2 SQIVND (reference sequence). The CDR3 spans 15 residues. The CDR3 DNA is TGTGCCAGTAGGCCTAACCAGGGGGCCGGACAGCCCCAGCATTTT. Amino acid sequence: CASRPNQGAGQPQHF.

CDR3 amino acids: CASSQTGPKGGYTF. CDR3 nucleotides: TGTGCCAGCAGCCAGACAGGCCCCAAAGGAGGCTACACCTTC. The rearrangement links TRBV3-1 (or the pseudogene TRBV3-2) to TRBJ1-2, with D possibly TRBD1 on 6 matching bases. The CDR3 has 14 residues. The germline CDR1 and CDR2 sequences are LGHDT and YNNKEL (reference sequence). The V and J ends lost 3 bases and 8 bases respectively, with 16 bases between them.

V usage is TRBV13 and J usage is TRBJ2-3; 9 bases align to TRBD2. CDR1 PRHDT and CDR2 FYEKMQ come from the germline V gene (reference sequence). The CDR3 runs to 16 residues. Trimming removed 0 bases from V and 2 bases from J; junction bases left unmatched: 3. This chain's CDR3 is CASSLGSGRNTDTQYF. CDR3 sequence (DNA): TGTGCCAGCAGCTTAGGAAGCGGGAGGAACACAGATACGCAGTATTTT.

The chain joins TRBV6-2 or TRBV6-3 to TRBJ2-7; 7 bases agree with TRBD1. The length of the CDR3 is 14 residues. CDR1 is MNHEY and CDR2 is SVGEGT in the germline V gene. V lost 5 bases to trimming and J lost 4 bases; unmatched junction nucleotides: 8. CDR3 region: CASSVDRDRYEQYF. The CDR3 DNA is TGTGCCAGCAGTGTAGACAGGGATAGATACGAGCAGTACTTC.

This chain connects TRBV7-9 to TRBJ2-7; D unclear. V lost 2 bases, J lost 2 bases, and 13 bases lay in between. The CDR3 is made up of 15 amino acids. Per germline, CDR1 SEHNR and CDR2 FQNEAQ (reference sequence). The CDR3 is CASSLKVEPTYEQYF. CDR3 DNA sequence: TGTGCCAGCAGCTTAAAAGTTGAACCTACCTACGAGCAGTACTTC.

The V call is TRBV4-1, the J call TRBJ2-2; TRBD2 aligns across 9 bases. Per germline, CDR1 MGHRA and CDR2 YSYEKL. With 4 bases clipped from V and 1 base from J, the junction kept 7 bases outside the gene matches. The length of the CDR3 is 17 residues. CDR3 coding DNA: TGCGCCAGCAGCCGAACGGCGGGGGGGCAGAACACCGGGGAGCTGTTTTTT. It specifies CASSRTAGGQNTGELFF.

In nucleotides, the CDR3 is TGTGCCAGCTTACGCGGTGAGAACGGGGAGCTGTTTTTT. It yields the protein CASLRGENGELFF. This chain connects TRBV2 to TRBJ2-2, with no clear D. The CDR3 loop spans 13 amino acids. Between the trimmed V and J ends, which lost 8 bases and 7 bases, there was a span of 14 bases. Germline loops: CDR1 SNHLY, CDR2 FYNNEI.

CDR3 DNA sequence: TGCGCCAGCAGTGCAGGGCCACCTGAAAAACTGTTTTTT. Amino acids: CASSAGPPEKLFF. The rearrangement uses TRBV5-1 and TRBJ1-4, with D possibly matching TRBD1 (5 bases). This CDR3 spans 13 amino acids. Germline V gives CDR1 SGHRS, CDR2 YFSETQ. V was trimmed by 5 bases and J by 7 bases, leaving 12 bases between them. Filled out from reference TRBV5-1 and TRBJ1-4, the complete variable domain reads KAGVTQTPRYLIKTRGQQVTLSCSPISGHRSVSWYQQTPGQGLQFLFEYFSETQRNKGNFPGRFSGRQFSNSRSEMNVSTLELGDSALYLCASSAGPPEKLFFGSGTQLSVL.

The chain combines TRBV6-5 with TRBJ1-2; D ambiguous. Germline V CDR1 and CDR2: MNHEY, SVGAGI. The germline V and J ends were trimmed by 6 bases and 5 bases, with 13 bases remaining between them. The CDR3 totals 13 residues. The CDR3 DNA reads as TGTGCCAGCAGACCAGCCGGGAGGTATGGCTACACCTTC. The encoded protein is CASRPAGRYGYTF.